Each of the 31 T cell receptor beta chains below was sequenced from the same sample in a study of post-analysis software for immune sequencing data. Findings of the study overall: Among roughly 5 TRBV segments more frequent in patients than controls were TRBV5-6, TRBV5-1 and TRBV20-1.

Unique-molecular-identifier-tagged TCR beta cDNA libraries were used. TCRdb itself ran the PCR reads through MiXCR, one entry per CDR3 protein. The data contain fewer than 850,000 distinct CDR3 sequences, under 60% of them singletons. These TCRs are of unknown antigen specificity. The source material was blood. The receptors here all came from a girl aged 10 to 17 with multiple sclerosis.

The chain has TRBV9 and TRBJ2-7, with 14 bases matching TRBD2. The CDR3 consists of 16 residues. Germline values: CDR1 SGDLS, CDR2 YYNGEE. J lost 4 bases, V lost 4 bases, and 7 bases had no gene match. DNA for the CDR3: TGTGCCAGCAGCCCGAGACTAGCGGGAGGGCGGTACGAGCAGTACTTC. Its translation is CASSPRLAGGRYEQYF.

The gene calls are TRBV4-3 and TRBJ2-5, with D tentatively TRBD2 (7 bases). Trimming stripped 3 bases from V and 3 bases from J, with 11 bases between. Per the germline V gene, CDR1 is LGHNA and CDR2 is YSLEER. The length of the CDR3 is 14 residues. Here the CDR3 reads CASSQRGGEETQYF. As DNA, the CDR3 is TGCGCCAGCAGCCAGAGGGGGGGTGAAGAGACCCAGTACTTC.

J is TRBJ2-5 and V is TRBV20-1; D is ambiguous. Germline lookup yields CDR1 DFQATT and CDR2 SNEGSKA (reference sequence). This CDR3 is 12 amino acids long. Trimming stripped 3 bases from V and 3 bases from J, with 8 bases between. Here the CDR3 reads CSAREPKETQYF. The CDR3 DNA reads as TGCAGTGCTAGGGAACCTAAAGAGACCCAGTACTTC.

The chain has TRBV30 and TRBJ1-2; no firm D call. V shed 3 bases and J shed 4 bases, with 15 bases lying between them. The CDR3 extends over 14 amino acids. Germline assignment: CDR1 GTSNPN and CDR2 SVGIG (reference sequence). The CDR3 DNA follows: TGTGCCTGGAGGTCAGTAGGGTCCGCCTATGGCTACACCTTC. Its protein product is CAWRSVGSAYGYTF.

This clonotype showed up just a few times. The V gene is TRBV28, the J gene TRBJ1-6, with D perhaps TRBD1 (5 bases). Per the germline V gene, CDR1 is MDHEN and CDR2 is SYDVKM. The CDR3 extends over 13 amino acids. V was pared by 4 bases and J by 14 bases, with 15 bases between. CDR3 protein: CASSSSGEGTLHF. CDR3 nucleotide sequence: TGTGCCAGCAGTTCGTCGGGGGAGGGCACCCTCCACTTT.

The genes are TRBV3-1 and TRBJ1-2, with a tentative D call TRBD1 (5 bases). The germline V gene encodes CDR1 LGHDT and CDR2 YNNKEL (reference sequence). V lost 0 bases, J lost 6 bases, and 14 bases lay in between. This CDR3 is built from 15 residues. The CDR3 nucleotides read TGTGCCAGCAGCCAAGAACCCCCATGGGGGGATGGCTACACCTTC. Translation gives CASSQEPPWGDGYTF.

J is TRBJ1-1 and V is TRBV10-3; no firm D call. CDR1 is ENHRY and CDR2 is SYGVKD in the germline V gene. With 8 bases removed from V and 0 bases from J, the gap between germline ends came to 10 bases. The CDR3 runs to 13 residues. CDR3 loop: CAIRPTLNTEAFF. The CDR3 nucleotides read TGTGCCATCCGGCCCACCCTGAACACTGAAGCTTTCTTT.

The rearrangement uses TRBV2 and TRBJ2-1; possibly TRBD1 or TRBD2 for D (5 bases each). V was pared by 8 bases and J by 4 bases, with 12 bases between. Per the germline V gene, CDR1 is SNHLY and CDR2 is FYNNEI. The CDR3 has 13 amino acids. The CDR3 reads CASGDHAYNEQFF. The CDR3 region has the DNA TGTGCCAGCGGGGACCACGCGTACAATGAGCAGTTCTTC.

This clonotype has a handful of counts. CDR3 amino acids: CASSPGSAPNEQFF. The CDR3 DNA follows: TGTGCCAGCAGCCCAGGATCCGCTCCGAATGAGCAGTTCTTC. The chain recombines TRBV9 with TRBJ2-1; unclear D gene. The CDR3 totals 14 residues. Trimming removed 4 bases from V and 7 bases from J, with 15 bases in between. Germline CDR1 and CDR2: SGDLS and YYNGEE. The whole variable domain, filled in from reference TRBV9 and TRBJ2-1, reads DSGVTQTPKHLITATGQRVTLRCSPRSGDLSVYWYQQSLDQGLQFLIQYYNGEERAKGNILERFSAQQFPDLHSELNLSSLELGDSALYFCASSPGSAPNEQFFGPGTRLTVL.

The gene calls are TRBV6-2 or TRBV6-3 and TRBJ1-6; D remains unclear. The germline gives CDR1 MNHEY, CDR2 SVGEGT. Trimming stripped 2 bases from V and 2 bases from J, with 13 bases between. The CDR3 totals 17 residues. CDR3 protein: CASSYPSGVAYNSPLHF. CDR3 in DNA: TGTGCCAGCAGTTACCCATCGGGAGTCGCCTATAATTCACCCCTCCACTTT.

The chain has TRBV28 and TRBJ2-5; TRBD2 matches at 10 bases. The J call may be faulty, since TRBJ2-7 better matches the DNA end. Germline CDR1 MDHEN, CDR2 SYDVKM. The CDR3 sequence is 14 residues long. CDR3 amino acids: CASSFLAGAPEQYF. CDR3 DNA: TGTGCCAGCAGCTTCCTAGCGGGAGCCCCCGAGCAGTACTTC.

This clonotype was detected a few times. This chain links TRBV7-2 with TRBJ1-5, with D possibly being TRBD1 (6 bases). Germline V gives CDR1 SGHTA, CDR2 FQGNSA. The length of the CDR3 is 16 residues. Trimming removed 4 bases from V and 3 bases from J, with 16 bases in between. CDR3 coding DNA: TGTGCCAGCAGCTCCACAGGGTTGGGGCACAATCAGCCCCAGCATTTT. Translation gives CASSSTGLGHNQPQHF.

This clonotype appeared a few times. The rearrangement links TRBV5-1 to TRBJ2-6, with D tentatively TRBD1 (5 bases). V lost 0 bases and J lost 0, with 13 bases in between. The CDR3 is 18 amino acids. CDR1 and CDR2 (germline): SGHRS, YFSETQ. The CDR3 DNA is TGCGCCAGCAGCTTGGGGGGCTTACAGCTCTCTGGGGCCAACGTCCTGACTTTC. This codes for CASSLGGLQLSGANVLTF.

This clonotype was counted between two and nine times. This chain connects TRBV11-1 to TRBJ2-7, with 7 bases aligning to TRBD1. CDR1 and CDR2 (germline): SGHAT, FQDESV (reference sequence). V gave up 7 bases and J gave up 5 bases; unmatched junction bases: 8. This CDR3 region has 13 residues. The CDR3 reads CASTTDRDHEQYF. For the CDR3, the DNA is TGTGCCAGCACCACCGACAGGGACCACGAGCAGTACTTC.

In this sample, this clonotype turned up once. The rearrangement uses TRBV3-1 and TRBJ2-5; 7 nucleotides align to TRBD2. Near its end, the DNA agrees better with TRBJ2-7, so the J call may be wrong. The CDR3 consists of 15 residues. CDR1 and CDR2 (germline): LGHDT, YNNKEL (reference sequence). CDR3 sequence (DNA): TGTGCCAGCAGCCAAGGGCCTGGCGGGAGATCCGAGCAGTACTTC. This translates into CASSQGPGGRSEQYF.

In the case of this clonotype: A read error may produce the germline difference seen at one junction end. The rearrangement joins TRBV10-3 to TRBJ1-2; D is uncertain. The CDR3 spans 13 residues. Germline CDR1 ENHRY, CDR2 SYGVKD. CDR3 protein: CAVSELLRDGYTF. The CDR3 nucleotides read TGTGCCGTCAGTGAATTACTCCGCGATGGCTACACCTTC.

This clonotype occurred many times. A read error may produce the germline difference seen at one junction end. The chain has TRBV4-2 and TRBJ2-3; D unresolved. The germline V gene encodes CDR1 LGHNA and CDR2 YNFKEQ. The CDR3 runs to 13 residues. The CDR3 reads CASSQDLGDTQYF. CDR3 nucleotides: TGCGCCAGCAGCCAAGATCTAGGGGATACGCAGTATTTT.

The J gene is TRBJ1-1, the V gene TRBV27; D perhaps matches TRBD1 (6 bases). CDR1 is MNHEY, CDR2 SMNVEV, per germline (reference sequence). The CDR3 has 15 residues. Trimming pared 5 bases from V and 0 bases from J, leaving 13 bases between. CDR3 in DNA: TGTGCCAGCAGTGCCCGGGACACCCTGAACACTGAAGCTTTCTTT. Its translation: CASSARDTLNTEAFF.

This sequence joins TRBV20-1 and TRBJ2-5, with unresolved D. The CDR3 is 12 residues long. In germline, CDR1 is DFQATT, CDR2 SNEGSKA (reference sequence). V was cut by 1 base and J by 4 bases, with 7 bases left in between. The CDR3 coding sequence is TGCAGTGCTAGAGGGGCCCTAGAGACCCAGTACTTC. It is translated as CSARGALETQYF.

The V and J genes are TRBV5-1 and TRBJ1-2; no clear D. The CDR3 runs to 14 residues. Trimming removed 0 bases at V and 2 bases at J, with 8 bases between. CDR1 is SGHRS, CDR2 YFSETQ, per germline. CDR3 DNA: TGCGCCAGCAGCTTGGCGCCAGAGAACTATGGCTACACCTTC. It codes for CASSLAPENYGYTF. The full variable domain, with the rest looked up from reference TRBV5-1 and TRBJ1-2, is KAGVTQTPRYLIKTRGQQVTLSCSPISGHRSVSWYQQTPGQGLQFLFEYFSETQRNKGNFPGRFSGRQFSNSRSEMNVSTLELGDSALYLCASSLAPENYGYTFGSGTRLTVV.

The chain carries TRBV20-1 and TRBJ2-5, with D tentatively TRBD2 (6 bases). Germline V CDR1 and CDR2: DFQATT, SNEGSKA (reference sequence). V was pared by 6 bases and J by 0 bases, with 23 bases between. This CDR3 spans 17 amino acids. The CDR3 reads CSAPRGGPREYQETQYF. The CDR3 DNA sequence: TGCAGTGCCCCCCGGGGAGGCCCCAGGGAGTACCAAGAGACCCAGTACTTC.

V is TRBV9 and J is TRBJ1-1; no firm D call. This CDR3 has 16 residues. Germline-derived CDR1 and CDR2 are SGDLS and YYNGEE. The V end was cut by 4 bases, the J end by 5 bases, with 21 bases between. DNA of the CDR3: TGTGCCAGCAGCCATCCACTGGGGAGGGTAGGGACTGAAGCTTTCTTT. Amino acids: CASSHPLGRVGTEAFF.

DNA for the CDR3: TGTGCCAGCAGTTTGCGGGGTAGCGGAACCTACAATGAGCAGTTCTTC. Translated, it gives CASSLRGSGTYNEQFF. The J gene is TRBJ2-1, the V gene TRBV28; maybe TRBD2 (6 bases). V was clipped by 3 bases and J by 2 bases, with 14 bases between them. The CDR3 sequence is 16 residues long. CDR1 MDHEN and CDR2 SYDVKM come from the germline V gene.

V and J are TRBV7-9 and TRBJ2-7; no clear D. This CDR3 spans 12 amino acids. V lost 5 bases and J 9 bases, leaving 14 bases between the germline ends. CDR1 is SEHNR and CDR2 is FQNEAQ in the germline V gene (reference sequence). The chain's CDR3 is CASSRAPGGQYF. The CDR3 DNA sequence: TGTGCCAGCAGCCGGGCCCCGGGCGGGCAGTACTTC.

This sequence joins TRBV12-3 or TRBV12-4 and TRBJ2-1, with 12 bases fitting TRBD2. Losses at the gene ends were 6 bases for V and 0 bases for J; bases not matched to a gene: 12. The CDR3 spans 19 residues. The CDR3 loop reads CASSLWGLAGSSSYNEQFF. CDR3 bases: TGTGCCAGCAGCCTCTGGGGACTAGCGGGCTCGAGCTCCTACAATGAGCAGTTCTTC.

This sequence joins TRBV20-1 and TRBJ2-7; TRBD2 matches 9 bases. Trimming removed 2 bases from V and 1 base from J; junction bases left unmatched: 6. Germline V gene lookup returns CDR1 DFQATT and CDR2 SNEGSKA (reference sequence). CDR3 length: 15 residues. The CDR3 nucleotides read TGCAGTGCTAGACCCTTAGCGGGAGATTCCTACGAGCAGTACTTC. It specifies CSARPLAGDSYEQYF.

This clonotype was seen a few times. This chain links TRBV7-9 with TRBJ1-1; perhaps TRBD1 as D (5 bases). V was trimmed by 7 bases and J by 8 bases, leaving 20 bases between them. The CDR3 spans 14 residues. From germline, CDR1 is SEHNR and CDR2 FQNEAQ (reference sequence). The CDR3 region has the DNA TGTGCCAGCACCGGAGACAGTGTGGTAGGCGAAGCTTTCTTT. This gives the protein CASTGDSVVGEAFF.

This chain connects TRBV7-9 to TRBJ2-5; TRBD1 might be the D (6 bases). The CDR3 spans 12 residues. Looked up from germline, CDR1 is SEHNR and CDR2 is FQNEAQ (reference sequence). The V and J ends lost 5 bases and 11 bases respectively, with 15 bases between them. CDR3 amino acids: CASSTGYYKQYF. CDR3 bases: TGTGCCAGCAGCACAGGGTATTACAAGCAGTACTTC.

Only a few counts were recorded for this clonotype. CDR3 bases: TGTGCCATCAGTCCCCCACTCACAGATACGCAGTATTTT. This codes for CAISPPLTDTQYF. V is TRBV10-3 and J is TRBJ2-3, with D unclear. The CDR3 is 13 amino acids. The V gene's germline CDR1 is ENHRY and CDR2 SYGVKD. Trimming took 5 bases from V and 2 from J, leaving 8 bases between them.

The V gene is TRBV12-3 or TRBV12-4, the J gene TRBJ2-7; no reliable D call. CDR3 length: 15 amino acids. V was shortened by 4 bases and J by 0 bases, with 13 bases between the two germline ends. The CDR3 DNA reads TGTGCCAGCAGTTCGTCCTGGAAGAGCTCCTACGAGCAGTACTTC. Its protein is CASSSSWKSSYEQYF.

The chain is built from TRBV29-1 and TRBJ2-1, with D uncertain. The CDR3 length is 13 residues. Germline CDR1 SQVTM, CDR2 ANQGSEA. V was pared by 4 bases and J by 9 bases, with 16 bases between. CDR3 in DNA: TGCAGCGTTGCTCGGGTACTCGACGGTGAGCAGTTCTTC. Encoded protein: CSVARVLDGEQFF.